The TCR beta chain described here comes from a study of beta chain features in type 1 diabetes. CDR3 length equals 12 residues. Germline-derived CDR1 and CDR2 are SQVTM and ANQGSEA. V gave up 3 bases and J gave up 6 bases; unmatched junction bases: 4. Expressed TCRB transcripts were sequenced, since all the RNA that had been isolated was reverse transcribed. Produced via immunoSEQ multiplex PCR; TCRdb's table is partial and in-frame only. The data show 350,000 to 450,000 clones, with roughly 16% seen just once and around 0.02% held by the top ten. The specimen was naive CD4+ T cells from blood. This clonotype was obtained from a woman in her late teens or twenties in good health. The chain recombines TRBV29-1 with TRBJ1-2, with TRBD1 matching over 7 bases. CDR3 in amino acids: CSVDRTGDGYTF. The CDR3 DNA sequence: TGCAGCGTTGACCGGACAGGAGATGGCTACACCTTC.